This TCR beta chain was profiled in a study of blood T cells in healthy people across ages. This clonotype was picked up a small number of times. Together with a sample-barcoded 5' primer, a J-beta primer mix was included in a second PCR lasting about 7 to 11 cycles. Paired-end reads containing CDR3 totaled no fewer than 2.5 million for each sample. MiXCR was run by TCRdb on the 5' RACE reads, yielding one entry per CDR3 protein. The sample holds 1.5 million to 2 million distinct CDR3 sequences, 49% seen once. Germline-derived CDR1 and CDR2 are MDHEN and SYDVKM. Trimming took 6 bases from V and 10 from J, leaving 13 bases between them. CDR3 length equals 12 residues.

V usage is TRBV28 and J usage is TRBJ2-1, with D possibly being TRBD2 (7 bases). The sequence derives from a woman in her forties in good health. The sequencing sample was made of blood. As DNA, the CDR3 is TGTGCCAGCAGGTCGGGGGGCAGCGAGCAGTTCTTC. This codes for CASRSGGSEQFF.